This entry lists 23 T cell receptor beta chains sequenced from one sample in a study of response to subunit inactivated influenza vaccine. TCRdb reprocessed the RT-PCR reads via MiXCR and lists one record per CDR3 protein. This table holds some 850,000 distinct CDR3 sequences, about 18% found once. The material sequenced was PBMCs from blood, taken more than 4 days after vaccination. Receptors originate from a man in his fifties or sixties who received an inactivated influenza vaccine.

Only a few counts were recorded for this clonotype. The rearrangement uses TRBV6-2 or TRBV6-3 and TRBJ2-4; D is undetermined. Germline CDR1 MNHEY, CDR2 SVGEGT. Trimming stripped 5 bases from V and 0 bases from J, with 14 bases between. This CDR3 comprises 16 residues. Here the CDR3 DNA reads TGTGCCAGCAGTCCCATCTCGGACCTAGCCAAAAACATTCAGTACTTC. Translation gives CASSPISDLAKNIQYF.

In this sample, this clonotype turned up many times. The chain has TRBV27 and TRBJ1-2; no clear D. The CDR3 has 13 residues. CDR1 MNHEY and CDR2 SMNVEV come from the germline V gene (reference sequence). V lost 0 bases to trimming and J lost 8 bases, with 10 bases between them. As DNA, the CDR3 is TGTGCCAGCAGTTTATCTGGGGTTTGGGGCTACACCTTC. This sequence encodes CASSLSGVWGYTF.

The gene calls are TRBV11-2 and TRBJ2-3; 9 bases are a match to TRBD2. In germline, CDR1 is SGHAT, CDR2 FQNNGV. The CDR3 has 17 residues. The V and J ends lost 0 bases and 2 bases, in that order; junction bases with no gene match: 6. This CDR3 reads CASSLDRAGGNTDTQYF. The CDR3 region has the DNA TGTGCCAGCAGCTTAGACCGGGCGGGAGGGAACACAGATACGCAGTATTTT.

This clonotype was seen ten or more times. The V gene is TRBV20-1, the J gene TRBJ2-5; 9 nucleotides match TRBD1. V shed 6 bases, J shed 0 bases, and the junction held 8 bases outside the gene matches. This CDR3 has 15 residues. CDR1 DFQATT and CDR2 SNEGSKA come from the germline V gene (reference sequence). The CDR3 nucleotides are TGCAGTGCCACAGGGACAGGGCGGTACCAAGAGACCCAGTACTTC. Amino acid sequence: CSATGTGRYQETQYF.

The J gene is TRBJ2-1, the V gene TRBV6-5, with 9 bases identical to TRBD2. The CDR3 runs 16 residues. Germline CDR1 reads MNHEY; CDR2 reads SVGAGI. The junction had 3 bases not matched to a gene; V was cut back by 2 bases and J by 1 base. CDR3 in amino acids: CASSYTLAGSYNEQFF. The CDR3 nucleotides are TGTGCCAGCAGTTACACTCTAGCGGGGTCCTACAATGAGCAGTTCTTC.

CDR3 in amino acids: CASSQRTGFGNIQYF. The CDR3 DNA reads TGTGCCAGCAGCCAGCGGACAGGGTTCGGAAACATTCAGTACTTC. The chain combines TRBV4-2 with TRBJ2-4; 8 bases match TRBD1. Trimming removed 3 bases from V and 6 bases from J; junction bases left unmatched: 7. This CDR3 comprises 15 residues. Looked up from germline, CDR1 is LGHNA and CDR2 is YNFKEQ.

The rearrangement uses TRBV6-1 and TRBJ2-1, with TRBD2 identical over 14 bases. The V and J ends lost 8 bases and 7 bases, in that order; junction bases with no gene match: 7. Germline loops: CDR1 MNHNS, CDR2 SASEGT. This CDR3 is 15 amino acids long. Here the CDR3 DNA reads TGTGCCAGCGGACTAGCGGGAGGAGGAATAAATGAGCAGTTCTTC. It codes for CASGLAGGGINEQFF.

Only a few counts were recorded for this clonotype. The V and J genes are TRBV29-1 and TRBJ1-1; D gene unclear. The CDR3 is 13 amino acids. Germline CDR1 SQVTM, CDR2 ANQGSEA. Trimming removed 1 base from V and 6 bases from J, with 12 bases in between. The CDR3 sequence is CSVEGVVSPEAFF. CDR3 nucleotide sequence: TGCAGCGTTGAAGGAGTAGTGAGTCCTGAAGCTTTCTTT.

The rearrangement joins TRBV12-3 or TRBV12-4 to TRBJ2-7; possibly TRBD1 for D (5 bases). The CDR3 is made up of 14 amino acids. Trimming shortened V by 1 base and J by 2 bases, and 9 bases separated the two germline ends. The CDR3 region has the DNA TGTGCCAGCAGTTTAGACAGGATAACCTACGAGCAGTACTTC. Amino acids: CASSLDRITYEQYF.

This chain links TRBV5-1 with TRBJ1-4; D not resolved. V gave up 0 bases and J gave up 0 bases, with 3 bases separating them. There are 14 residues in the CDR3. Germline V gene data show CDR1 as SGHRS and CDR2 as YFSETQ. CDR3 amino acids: CASSLDTTNEKLFF. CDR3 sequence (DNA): TGCGCCAGCAGCTTGGATACAACTAATGAAAAACTGTTTTTT.

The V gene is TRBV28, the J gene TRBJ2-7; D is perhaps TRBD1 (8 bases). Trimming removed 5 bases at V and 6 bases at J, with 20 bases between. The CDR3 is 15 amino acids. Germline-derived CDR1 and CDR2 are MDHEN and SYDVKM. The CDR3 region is CASSALTGGVVEQYF. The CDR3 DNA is TGTGCCAGCAGTGCGCTCACAGGGGGGGTGGTCGAGCAGTACTTC.

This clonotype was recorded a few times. This CDR3 is CASSADREAEQYF. Here the CDR3 DNA reads TGTGCCAGCAGTGCTGACAGGGAGGCCGAGCAGTACTTC. V usage is TRBV2 and J usage is TRBJ2-7; possibly TRBD1 for D (7 bases). V lost 4 bases and J lost 6, with 13 bases in between. The germline gives CDR1 SNHLY, CDR2 FYNNEI. The CDR3 contains 13 residues. Based on the CDR3 plus reference TRBV2 and TRBJ2-7, the full variable domain is EPEVTQTPSHQVTQMGQEVILRCVPISNHLYFYWYRQILGQKVEFLVSFYNNEISEKSEIFDDQFSVERPDGSNFTLKIRSTKLEDSAMYFCASSADREAEQYFGPGTRLTVT.

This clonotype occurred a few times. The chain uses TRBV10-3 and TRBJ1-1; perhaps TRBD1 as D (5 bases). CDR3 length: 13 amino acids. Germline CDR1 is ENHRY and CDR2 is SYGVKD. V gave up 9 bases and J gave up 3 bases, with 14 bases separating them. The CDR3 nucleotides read TGTGCCATAGGACCGGGAGGGGACACTGAAGCTTTCTTT. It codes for CAIGPGGDTEAFF.

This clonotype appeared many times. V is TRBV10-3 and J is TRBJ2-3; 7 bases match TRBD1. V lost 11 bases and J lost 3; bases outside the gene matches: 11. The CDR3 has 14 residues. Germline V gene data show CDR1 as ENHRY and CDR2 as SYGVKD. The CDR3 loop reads CAASDRDGTDTQYF. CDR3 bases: TGTGCCGCCTCCGACAGGGATGGGACAGATACGCAGTATTTT.

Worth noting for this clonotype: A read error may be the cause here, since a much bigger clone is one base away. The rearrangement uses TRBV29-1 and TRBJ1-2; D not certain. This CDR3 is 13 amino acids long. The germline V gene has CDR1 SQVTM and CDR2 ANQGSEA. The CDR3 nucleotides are TGCGGCGTTGGAATGTTGGGGAGGCCCCCTTACACCTTC. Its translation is CGVGMLGRPPYTF.

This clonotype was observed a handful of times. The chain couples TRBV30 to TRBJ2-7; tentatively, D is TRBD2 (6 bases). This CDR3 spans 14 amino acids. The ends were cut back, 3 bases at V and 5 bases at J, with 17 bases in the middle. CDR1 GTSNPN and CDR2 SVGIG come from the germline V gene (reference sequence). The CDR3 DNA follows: TGTGCCTGGAGACAGCTAGTTAGCGGCCACGAGCAGTACTTC. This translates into CAWRQLVSGHEQYF.

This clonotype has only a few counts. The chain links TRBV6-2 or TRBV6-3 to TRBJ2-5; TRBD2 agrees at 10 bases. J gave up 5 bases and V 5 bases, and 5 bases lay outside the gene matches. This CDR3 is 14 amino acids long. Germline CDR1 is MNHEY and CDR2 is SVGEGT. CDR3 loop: CASSPRSGRETQYF. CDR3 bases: TGTGCCAGCAGTCCTCGTAGCGGGAGGGAGACCCAGTACTTC.

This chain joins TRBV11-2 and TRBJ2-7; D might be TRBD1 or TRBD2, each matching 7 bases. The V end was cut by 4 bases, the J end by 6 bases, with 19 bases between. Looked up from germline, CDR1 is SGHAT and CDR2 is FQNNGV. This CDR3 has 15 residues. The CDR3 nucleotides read TGTGCCAGCAGCTACCGCTTGGGAGGGGGCATCGAGCAGTACTTC. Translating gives CASSYRLGGGIEQYF.

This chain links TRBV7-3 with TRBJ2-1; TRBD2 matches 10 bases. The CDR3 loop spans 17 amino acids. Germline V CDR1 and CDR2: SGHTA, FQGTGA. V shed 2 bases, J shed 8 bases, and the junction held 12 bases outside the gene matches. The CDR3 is CASSLGSGTSASHEQFF. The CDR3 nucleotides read TGTGCCAGCAGCTTAGGATCCGGGACTAGCGCCTCCCATGAGCAGTTCTTC.

CDR3 sequence (DNA): TGCAGCGTTTGGACTAGCGGGGCCAGCTCCTACAATGAGCAGTTCTTC. It encodes CSVWTSGASSYNEQFF. The genes are TRBV29-1 and TRBJ2-1; 12 bases are a match to TRBD2. Germline V lookup: CDR1 SQVTM, CDR2 ANQGSEA. V shed 5 bases and J 0 bases; nucleotides not matched to a gene: 5. The CDR3 runs 16 residues.

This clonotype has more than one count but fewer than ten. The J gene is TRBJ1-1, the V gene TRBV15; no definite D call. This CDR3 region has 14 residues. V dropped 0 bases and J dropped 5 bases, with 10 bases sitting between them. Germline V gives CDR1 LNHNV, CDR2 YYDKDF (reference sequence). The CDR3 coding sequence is TGTGCCACCAGCAGAGATCTGGGGTGGACTGAAGCTTTCTTT. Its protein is CATSRDLGWTEAFF.

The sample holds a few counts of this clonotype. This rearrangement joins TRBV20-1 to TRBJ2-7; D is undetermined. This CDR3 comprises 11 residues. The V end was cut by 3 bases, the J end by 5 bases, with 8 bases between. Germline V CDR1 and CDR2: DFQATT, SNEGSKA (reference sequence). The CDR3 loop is CSARNIDEQYF. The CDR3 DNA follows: TGCAGTGCTAGGAACATAGACGAGCAGTACTTC.

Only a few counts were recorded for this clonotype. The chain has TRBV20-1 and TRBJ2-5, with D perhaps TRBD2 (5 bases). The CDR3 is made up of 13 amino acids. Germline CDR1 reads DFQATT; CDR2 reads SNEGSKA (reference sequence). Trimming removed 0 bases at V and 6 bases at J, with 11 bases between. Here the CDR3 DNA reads TGCAGTGCTAGAGATGGCCGGGAACAGACCCAGTACTTC. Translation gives CSARDGREQTQYF.